The 10 T cell receptor beta chains reported below all come from one sample, sequenced in a study of blood T cell repertoires in COVID-19. Only in-frame clones appear in the TCRdb table, and some are missing; sequencing was by immunoSEQ multiplex PCR. This repertoire shows some 160,000 clones, around 81% found once; its top ten account for under 15%. Sequenced: peripheral blood. The receptors shown here come from a man aged 65 to 85 who had recovered from COVID-19.

This clone occurred a few times. The chain employs TRBV6-4 and TRBJ1-6; TRBD1 agrees at 8 bases. J lost 9 bases, V lost 0 bases, and 4 bases had no gene match. Germline assignment: CDR1 MRHNA and CDR2 SNTAGT. The CDR3 runs 15 residues. DNA for the CDR3: TGTGCCAGCAGTGACTCAGAGGGGACAGGTTCACCCCTCCACTTT. Translation: CASSDSEGTGSPLHF.

The chain joins TRBV3-1 (or the pseudogene TRBV3-2) to TRBJ2-2, with TRBD2 matching 8 bases. The CDR3 sequence is 15 residues long. Trimming took 8 bases from V and 0 from J; bases not matched to a gene: 5. CDR1 LGHDT and CDR2 YNNKEL come from the germline V gene (reference sequence). The CDR3, as DNA: TGTGCCAGCGGCCTAGCGGGCTCGAACACCGGGGAGCTGTTTTTT. This translates into CASGLAGSNTGELFF.

V and J are TRBV10-3 and TRBJ2-5; D possibly corresponds to TRBD2 (6 bases). V lost 6 bases to trimming and J lost 5 bases, with 40 bases between them. The CDR3 has 22 residues. The V gene's germline CDR1 is ENHRY and CDR2 SYGVKD. CDR3 residues: CAIRGVGGDPGTRSARDETQYF. CDR3 nucleotides: TGTGCCATCAGGGGCGTAGGCGGGGATCCTGGAACTAGATCGGCTCGCGATGAGACCCAGTACTTC.

The chain employs TRBV29-1 and TRBJ2-6, with D hard to call. The germline CDR1 and CDR2 sequences are SQVTM and ANQGSEA. Trimming removed 4 bases at V and 2 bases at J, with 12 bases between. The CDR3 length is 15 residues. Here the CDR3 DNA reads TGCAGCGTTGGAGGCAACGAAGCTGGGGCCAACGTCCTGACTTTC. Translating gives CSVGGNEAGANVLTF.

The chain is built from TRBV2 and TRBJ2-3; TRBD2 agrees at 8 bases. Germline V gene sequence: CDR1 SNHLY, CDR2 FYNNEI. J lost 0 bases, V lost 6 bases, and 8 bases had no gene match. The CDR3 has 16 residues. The CDR3 coding sequence is TGTGCCAGCAGCAGAACCGGGACTAGGAGCACAGATACGCAGTATTTT. Its protein is CASSRTGTRSTDTQYF.

This chain joins TRBV4-1 and TRBJ2-5; 11 nucleotides align to TRBD2. Trimming removed 2 bases from V and 5 bases from J; junction bases left unmatched: 7. The CDR3 extends over 16 amino acids. Germline assignment: CDR1 MGHRA and CDR2 YSYEKL. CDR3 sequence reads: CASSQQVASGRETQYF. For the CDR3, the DNA is TGCGCCAGCAGCCAACAGGTAGCTAGCGGGAGGGAGACCCAGTACTTC.

This chain joins TRBV27 and TRBJ1-2, with D tentatively TRBD1 (5 bases). CDR1 is MNHEY and CDR2 is SMNVEV in the germline V gene (reference sequence). The CDR3 runs to 13 residues. With 3 bases removed from V and 8 bases from J, the gap between germline ends came to 13 bases. CDR3 sequence: CASSFRQHSGYTF. The CDR3 DNA sequence: TGTGCCAGCAGTTTCCGACAGCATTCCGGCTACACCTTC.

V gene TRBV6-5 combines with J gene TRBJ2-5; 8 bases are a match to TRBD2. From germline, CDR1 is MNHEY and CDR2 SVGAGI. The ends lost 0 bases at V and 4 bases at J; junction bases unmatched: 4. This CDR3 comprises 15 residues. CDR3 sequence reads: CASSYSGTRGETQYF. The CDR3 nucleotides are TGTGCCAGCAGTTACTCTGGGACTAGAGGAGAGACCCAGTACTTC.

The chain carries TRBV18 and TRBJ2-7; weak D call: TRBD1 (6 bases). The CDR3 length is 15 residues. From germline, CDR1 is KGHSH and CDR2 LQKENI. The V end was cut by 3 bases, the J end by 4 bases, with 16 bases between. The CDR3, as DNA: TGTGCCAGCTCACCGGGGTCCGGACAGACTTACGAGCAGTACTTC. It yields the protein CASSPGSGQTYEQYF.

The V and J genes are TRBV19 and TRBJ2-3; tentative D call: TRBD1 (7 bases). The germline V gene has CDR1 LNHDA and CDR2 SQIVND (reference sequence). There are 15 residues in the CDR3. V lost 5 bases to trimming and J lost 5 bases, with 17 bases between them. The chain's CDR3 is CASSPRDRRGDTQYF. CDR3 nucleotides: TGTGCCAGTAGTCCGCGGGACAGAAGGGGAGATACGCAGTATTTT.